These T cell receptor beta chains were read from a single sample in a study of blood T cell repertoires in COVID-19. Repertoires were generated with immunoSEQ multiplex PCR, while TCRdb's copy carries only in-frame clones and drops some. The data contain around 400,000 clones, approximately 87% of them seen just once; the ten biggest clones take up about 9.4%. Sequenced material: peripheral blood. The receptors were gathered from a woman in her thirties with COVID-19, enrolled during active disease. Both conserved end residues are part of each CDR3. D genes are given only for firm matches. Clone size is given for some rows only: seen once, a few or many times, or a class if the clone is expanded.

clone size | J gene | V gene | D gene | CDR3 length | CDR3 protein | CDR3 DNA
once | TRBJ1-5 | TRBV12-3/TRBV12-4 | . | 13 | CASRVTDPGPQHF | TGTGCCAGCAGGGTGACAGATCCAGGGCCCCAGCATTTT
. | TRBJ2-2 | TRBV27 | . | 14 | CASSLRRGGGELFF | TGTGCCAGCAGTTTAAGACGAGGGGGCGGGGAGCTGTTTTTT
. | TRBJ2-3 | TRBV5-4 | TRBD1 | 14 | CASTLRQGPDTQYF | TGTGCCAGCACCCTACGACAGGGGCCAGATACGCAGTATTTT
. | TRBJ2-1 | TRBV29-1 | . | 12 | CSVEDSTDEQFF | TGCAGCGTCGAGGACAGTACGGATGAGCAGTTCTTC
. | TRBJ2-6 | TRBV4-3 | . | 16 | CASSHNTGSGANVLTF | TGCGCCAGCAGCCACAACACAGGCTCTGGGGCCAACGTCCTGACTTTC
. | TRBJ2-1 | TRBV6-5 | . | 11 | CASRQGTEQFF | TGTGCCAGCAGGCAGGGGACTGAGCAGTTCTTC
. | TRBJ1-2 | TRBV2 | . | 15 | CASSERAQGLSGYTF | TGTGCCAGCAGTGAACGTGCCCAGGGCTTGAGTGGCTACACCTTC
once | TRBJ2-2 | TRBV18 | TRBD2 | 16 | CASSGLAGRDTGELFF | TGTGCCAGCTCAGGTCTAGCGGGCCGGGACACCGGGGAGCTGTTTTTT
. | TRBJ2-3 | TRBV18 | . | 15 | CASSATGSSTDTQYF | TGTGCCAGCTCAGCAACAGGGTCCTCCACAGATACGCAGTATTTT
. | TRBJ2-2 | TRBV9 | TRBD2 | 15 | CASSVAGGVAGELFF | TGTGCCAGCAGCGTAGCGGGAGGGGTAGCCGGGGAGCTGTTTTTT
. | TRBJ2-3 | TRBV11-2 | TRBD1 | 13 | CALQGPSTDTQYF | TGTGCCCTACAGGGGCCCAGCACAGATACGCAGTATTTT
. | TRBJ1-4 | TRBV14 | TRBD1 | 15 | CASSQRTGLREKLFF | TGTGCCAGCAGCCAGAGGACAGGGTTGAGAGAAAAACTGTTTTTT
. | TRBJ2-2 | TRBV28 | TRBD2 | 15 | CASSVAGENTGELFF | TGTGCCAGCAGTGTAGCGGGAGAGAACACCGGGGAGCTGTTTTTT
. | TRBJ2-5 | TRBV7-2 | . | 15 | CASSLGTLGAETQYF | TGTGCCAGCAGCTTAGGAACTCTGGGGGCAGAGACCCAGTACTTC
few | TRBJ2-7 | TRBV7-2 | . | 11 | CASSLVDEQYF | TGTGCCAGCAGCTTAGTAGACGAGCAGTACTTC
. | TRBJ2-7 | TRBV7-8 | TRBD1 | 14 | CASRRTGDSYEQYF | TGTGCCAGCAGGAGGACAGGGGACTCCTACGAGCAGTACTTC
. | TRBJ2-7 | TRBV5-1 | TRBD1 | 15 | CASSPETGVWGEQYF | TGCGCCAGCAGCCCCGAGACAGGGGTATGGGGCGAGCAGTACTTC
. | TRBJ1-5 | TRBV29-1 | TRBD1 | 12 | CSVQGAEQPQHF | TGCAGCGTGCAGGGGGCTGAGCAGCCCCAGCATTTT
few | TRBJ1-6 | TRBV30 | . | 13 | CAWSVYINSPLHF | TGTGCCTGGAGTGTATACATTAATTCACCCCTCCACTTT
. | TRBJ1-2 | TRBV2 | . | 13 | CASSPHRENGYTF | TGTGCCAGCTCCCCTCACAGGGAAAATGGCTACACCTTC
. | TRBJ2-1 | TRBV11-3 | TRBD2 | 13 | CASSRTSGNEQFF | TGTGCCAGCAGCCGGACTAGCGGGAATGAGCAGTTCTTC
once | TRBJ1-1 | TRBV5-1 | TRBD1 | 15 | CASSLARQGNTEAFF | TGCGCCAGCAGCTTGGCCCGACAGGGGAACACTGAAGCTTTCTTT
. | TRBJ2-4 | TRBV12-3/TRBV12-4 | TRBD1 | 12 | CASSSGGNIQYF | TGTGCCAGCAGTTCAGGGGGCAACATTCAGTACTTC
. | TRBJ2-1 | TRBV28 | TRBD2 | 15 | CASSLLLALYNEQFF | TGTGCCAGCAGTTTATTACTAGCGCTCTACAATGAGCAGTTCTTC
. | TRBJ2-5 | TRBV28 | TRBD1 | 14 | CASSTSGGLETQYF | TGTGCCAGCAGTACCTCAGGGGGCCTAGAGACCCAGTACTTC
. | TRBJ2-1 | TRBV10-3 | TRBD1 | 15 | CAISEGQGYRNEQFF | TGTGCCATCAGTGAAGGACAGGGCTATCGGAATGAGCAGTTCTTC
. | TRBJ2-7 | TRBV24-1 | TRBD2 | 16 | CATSDWSPGRAYEQYF | TGTGCCACCAGTGATTGGTCGCCCGGGAGGGCCTACGAGCAGTACTTC
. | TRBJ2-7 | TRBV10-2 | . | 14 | CASSESRPSYEQYF | TGCGCCAGCAGTGAGTCTCGTCCCTCCTACGAGCAGTACTTC
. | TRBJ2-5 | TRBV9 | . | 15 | CASSVGRHPAGTQYF | TGTGCCAGCAGCGTAGGGCGGCACCCGGCTGGGACCCAGTACTTC
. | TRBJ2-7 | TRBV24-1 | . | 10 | CATTRYEQYF | TGTGCCACTACTCGCTACGAGCAGTACTTC
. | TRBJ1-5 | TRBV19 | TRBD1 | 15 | CASSPQGYSNQPQHF | TGTGCCAGTAGTCCACAGGGGTATAGCAATCAGCCCCAGCATTTT
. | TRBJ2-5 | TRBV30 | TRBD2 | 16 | CAWGTSGRGYQETQYF | TGTGCCTGGGGGACTAGCGGGAGGGGGTACCAAGAGACCCAGTACTTC
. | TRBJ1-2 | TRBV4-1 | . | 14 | CASSQGGGHYGYTF | TGCGCCAGCAGCCAAGGAGGGGGTCACTATGGCTACACCTTC
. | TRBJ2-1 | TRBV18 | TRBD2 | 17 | CASSPPRRAGAANEQFF | TGTGCCAGCTCACCACCCCGTCGGGCGGGAGCGGCCAATGAGCAGTTCTTC
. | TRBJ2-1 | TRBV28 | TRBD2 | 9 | CPSGSKQFF | TGTCCTAGCGGGTCAAAGCAGTTCTTC
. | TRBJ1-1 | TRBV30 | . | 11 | CAWSVAEKAFF | TGTGCCTGGAGTGTAGCGGAAAAAGCTTTCTTT
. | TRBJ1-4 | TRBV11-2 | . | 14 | CASSLSRTNEKLFF | TGTGCCAGCAGCTTGTCCCGAACTAATGAAAAACTGTTTTTT
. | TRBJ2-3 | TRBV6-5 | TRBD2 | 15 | CASSGRVASTDTQYF | TGTGCCAGTAGCGGGAGGGTCGCGAGCACAGATACGCAGTATTTT
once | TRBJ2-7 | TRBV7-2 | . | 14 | CASSLSGESVEQYF | TGTGCCAGCAGCTTAAGCGGAGAATCCGTCGAGCAGTACTTC
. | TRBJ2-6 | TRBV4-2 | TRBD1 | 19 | CASTDPRDRTVSGANVLTF | TGTGCCAGCACCGACCCGCGGGACAGGACAGTCTCTGGGGCCAACGTCCTGACTTTC
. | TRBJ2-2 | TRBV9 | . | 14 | CASSVASWPGELFF | TGTGCCAGCAGCGTCGCTAGTTGGCCCGGGGAGCTGTTTTTT